This paragraph covers one TCR beta chain sequence. Its target is unknown. The germline V and J ends were trimmed by 3 bases and 1 base, with 9 bases remaining between them. Germline CDR1 and CDR2: KGHSH and LQKENI. CDR3 size: 15 residues. These data originate in a study of lymphopenia after photon versus proton radiotherapy. Measured with immunoSEQ multiplex PCR; TCRdb has only the in-frame clones, and not every one. The sample consists of fewer than 7,500 clones, 85% to 95% of them appearing once. Study conclusions and caveats: Survival link was tested only in deceased patients; proton benefit remains a possibility.

The material sequenced was peripheral blood, taken from a patient treated with photon-based radiotherapy. The chain recombines TRBV18 with TRBJ2-2; weak D call: TRBD2 (5 bases). This sequence was found in a woman aged 45-65 years with cholangiocarcinoma. The CDR3 DNA follows: TGTGCCAGCTCACCGGACGGGGAGAACACCGGGGAGCTGTTTTTT. It specifies CASSPDGENTGELFF.